These 12 T cell receptor beta chains share one sample of origin, sequenced in a study of OX40 agonist ivuxolimab in advanced cancers. Sequencing was performed with immunoSEQ multiplex PCR; in TCRdb, only in-frame clones are kept and a portion is missing. The sample carries about 96,000 clones, around 91% recorded once. Sequenced here: CD4+ or CD8+ T cells sorted from blood, sampled in a trial of the OX40 agonist ivuxolimab. The source is an adult with an advanced solid tumor such as melanoma, head and neck, liver or kidney cancer.

V usage is TRBV7-2 and J usage is TRBJ2-7; 13 bases are a match to TRBD2. Trimming at V came to 3 bases and at J to 3 bases, leaving 8 bases not matched to a gene. The germline V gene encodes CDR1 SGHTA and CDR2 FQGNSA. The CDR3 sequence is 17 residues long. CDR3 amino acids: CASSFRTSGSQYYEQYF. The CDR3 region has the DNA TGTGCCAGCAGCTTCCGGACTAGCGGGAGCCAATACTACGAGCAGTACTTC.

The V and J genes are TRBV7-3 and TRBJ1-2; the D gene is possibly TRBD1 (5 bases). Germline CDR1 is SGHTA and CDR2 is FQGTGA. The CDR3 consists of 14 residues. Between the trimmed V and J ends, which lost 1 base and 4 bases, there was a span of 10 bases. The CDR3 protein is CASSLSGGSYGYTF. The DNA for the CDR3 is TGTGCCAGCAGCTTAAGTGGGGGATCCTATGGCTACACCTTC.

The chain recombines TRBV30 with TRBJ2-3; D is unresolved. Trimming removed 2 bases at V and 6 bases at J, with 6 bases between. CDR3 size: 11 residues. CDR1 is GTSNPN and CDR2 is SVGIG in the germline V gene (reference sequence). This chain's CDR3 is CAWSIEDTQYF. CDR3 DNA: TGTGCCTGGAGTATCGAGGATACGCAGTATTTT.

This chain connects TRBV19 to TRBJ1-5; D call uncertain. V shed 5 bases and J shed 6 bases, with 20 bases lying between them. There are 16 residues in the CDR3. The germline V gene has CDR1 LNHDA and CDR2 SQIVND (reference sequence). CDR3 sequence: CASSLPGFQGGQPQHF. The CDR3 DNA follows: TGTGCCAGTAGTCTCCCGGGGTTCCAAGGCGGTCAGCCCCAGCATTTT.

The J gene is TRBJ2-1, the V gene TRBV7-2; 14 positions match TRBD2. J gave up 6 bases and V 7 bases, and 5 bases lay outside the gene matches. Germline CDR1 is SGHTA and CDR2 is FQGNSA. The CDR3 contains 15 residues. The CDR3 is CASNPGLAGVNEQFF. The CDR3 bases are TGTGCCAGCAACCCGGGACTAGCGGGAGTCAATGAGCAGTTCTTC.

The CDR3 sequence is CASSFGDRAGDGYTF. The CDR3 bases are TGTGCCAGCAGTTTTGGGGACAGGGCCGGGGATGGCTACACCTTC. V is TRBV28 and J is TRBJ1-2, with 9 bases lining up with TRBD1. CDR1 is MDHEN, CDR2 SYDVKM, per germline. This CDR3 is built from 15 residues. Trimming cost V 3 bases and J 6 bases; bases outside gene matches: 8.

As concerns this clone: One junction end disagrees with the germline gene, perhaps due to a read error. The J gene is TRBJ1-2, the V gene TRBV4-1; D call uncertain. Germline CDR1 and CDR2: MGHRA and YSYEKL. The CDR3 covers 16 residues. Here the CDR3 DNA reads TGCGCCAGCAACCAAGCAGCGGTCGGGACTAACTATGGCTACACCTTC. Amino acid sequence: CASNQAAVGTNYGYTF.

This sequence joins TRBV7-8 and TRBJ2-5; 8 bases are shared with TRBD2. The germline gives CDR1 SGHVS, CDR2 FQNEAQ. This CDR3 is 14 amino acids long. Unmatched junction bases numbered 6, after V lost 5 bases and J lost 4 bases. The CDR3 nucleotides read TGTGCCAGCAGCGGTAGCGGGACCCGAGAGACCCAGTACTTC. It encodes CASSGSGTRETQYF.

This clone was seen once. The rearrangement links TRBV30 to TRBJ2-7, with D perhaps matching TRBD1 (6 bases). This CDR3 is 12 amino acids long. CDR1 and CDR2 (germline): GTSNPN, SVGIG (reference sequence). The germline V and J ends were trimmed by 3 bases and 12 bases, with 18 bases remaining between them. CDR3 loop: CAWRQGIRVPYF. DNA for the CDR3: TGTGCCTGGAGACAGGGTATCCGGGTTCCGTACTTC.

The chain is built from TRBV4-1 and TRBJ1-1; D uncertain. The germline V gene has CDR1 MGHRA and CDR2 YSYEKL. The CDR3 sequence is 15 residues long. Trimming left V 3 bases short and J 5 bases short, with 16 bases between. CDR3 nucleotide sequence: TGCGCCAGCAGCCATGTGGGAGGGAGAATGACTGAAGCTTTCTTT. It is translated as CASSHVGGRMTEAFF.

The chain has TRBV7-2 and TRBJ1-1, with D unclear. Germline V gene data show CDR1 as SGHTA and CDR2 as FQGNSA. V lost 4 bases, J lost 1 base, and 10 bases lay in between. This CDR3 is built from 14 residues. DNA of the CDR3: TGTGCCAGCAGCTCAGTTGGCGCGAACACTGAAGCTTTCTTT. Encoded protein: CASSSVGANTEAFF.

The chain has TRBV5-6 and TRBJ1-3; possibly TRBD1 for D (5 bases). There are 14 residues in the CDR3. Germline V gene lookup returns CDR1 SGHDT and CDR2 YYEEEE. Trimming left V 4 bases short and J 1 base short, with 9 bases between. Here the CDR3 reads CASSVWGSGNTIYF. CDR3 DNA: TGTGCCAGCAGCGTCTGGGGGTCTGGAAACACCATATATTTT.